This TCR beta chain stems from a study of blood T cell repertoires in COVID-19. The wider study: Acute and convalescent COVID-19 specimens originated in the United States, Italy and Spain. Nucleic acid was either cDNA or gDNA, and it came from T cells, B-cell-depleted T cells, or PBMCs.

Study processing details: Nucleated cell counts were estimated from reference gene primer amplification. The method was immunoSEQ multiplex PCR; TCRdb's version includes in-frame clones alone and lacks a portion of them. Clone size and the V and J calls come from that table; the DNA yielded D and trimming. This table holds over 150,000 clones, around nine tenths found once. The TCR comes from a man aged 25 to 40 with acute or convalescent COVID-19. The source material was peripheral blood.

The DNA of the CDR3 is TGTGCCAGCAGACTAACGGACAGACTGAACACTGAAGCTTTCTTT. Translated, it gives CASRLTDRLNTEAFF. The gene calls are TRBV3-1 (or the pseudogene TRBV3-2) and TRBJ1-1, with a weak D call TRBD1 (6 bases). The ends were cut back, 6 bases at V and 0 bases at J, with 14 bases in the middle. This CDR3 has 15 residues. The germline V gene encodes CDR1 LGHDT and CDR2 YNNKEL (reference sequence).